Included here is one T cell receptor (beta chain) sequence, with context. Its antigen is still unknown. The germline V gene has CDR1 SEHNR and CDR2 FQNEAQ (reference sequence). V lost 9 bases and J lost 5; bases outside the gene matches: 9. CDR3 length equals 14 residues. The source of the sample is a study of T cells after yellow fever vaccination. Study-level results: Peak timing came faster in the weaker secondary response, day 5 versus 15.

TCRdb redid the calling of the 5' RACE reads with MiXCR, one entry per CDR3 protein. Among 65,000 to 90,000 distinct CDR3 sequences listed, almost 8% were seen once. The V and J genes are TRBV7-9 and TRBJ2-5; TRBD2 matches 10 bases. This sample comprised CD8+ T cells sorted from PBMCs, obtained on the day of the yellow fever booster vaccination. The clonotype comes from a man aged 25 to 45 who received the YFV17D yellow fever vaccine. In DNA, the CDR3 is TGTGCCAGTACCCGGGGACTAGCGCAGGAGACCCAGTACTTC. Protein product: CASTRGLAQETQYF.